Below are 4 T cell receptor beta chains sequenced from a single sample in a study of T-cell memory formation after mild COVID-19. MiXCR, applied by TCRdb to the 5' RACE reads, yields one record per CDR3 protein. Here the sample spans under 700,000 distinct CDR3 sequences, roughly 21% being singletons. The sample taken for sequencing was PBMCs or a T cell subset sorted from them (not recorded which). The receptor source for this set is an adult woman who had mild COVID-19 (a few samples of this study predate the infection). Cell type and time point are not known.

The chain employs TRBV5-1 and TRBJ2-5; a possible D gene is TRBD2 (5 bases). The CDR3 is made up of 15 amino acids. The germline V gene encodes CDR1 SGHRS and CDR2 YFSETQ. V gave up 5 bases and J gave up 2 bases, with 16 bases separating them. CDR3 sequence reads: CASRMSDSPQETQYF. The DNA of the CDR3 is TGCGCCAGCAGGATGTCGGACTCGCCTCAAGAGACCCAGTACTTC.

Only a few counts were recorded for this clonotype. This sequence joins TRBV12-3 or TRBV12-4 and TRBJ2-5; 8 nucleotides agree with TRBD2. Losses at the gene ends were 7 bases for V and 7 bases for J; bases not matched to a gene: 14. The CDR3 loop spans 15 amino acids. CDR3 in DNA: TGTGCCAGCACCTCCTCCGGGGGGGTGGACGCGACCCAGTACTTC. It encodes CASTSSGGVDATQYF.

The chain has TRBV6-6 and TRBJ2-7; D may match TRBD1 or TRBD2 (6 bases each). CDR3 length equals 16 residues. CDR1 MNHNY and CDR2 SVGAGI come from the germline V gene (reference sequence). Trimming stripped 5 bases from V and 0 bases from J, with 17 bases between. In nucleotides, the CDR3 is TGTGCCAGCAGTCTGGAGGGGACACGCGTCTCCTACGAGCAGTACTTC. As protein: CASSLEGTRVSYEQYF.

This chain connects TRBV29-1 to TRBJ1-6; D gene uncertain. The CDR3 is 13 amino acids. The V gene's germline CDR1 is SQVTM and CDR2 ANQGSEA. V lost 4 bases and J 4 bases, leaving 8 bases between the germline ends. The chain's CDR3 is CSVGRVYNSPLHF. As DNA, the CDR3 is TGCAGCGTTGGTCGAGTATATAATTCACCCCTCCACTTT.